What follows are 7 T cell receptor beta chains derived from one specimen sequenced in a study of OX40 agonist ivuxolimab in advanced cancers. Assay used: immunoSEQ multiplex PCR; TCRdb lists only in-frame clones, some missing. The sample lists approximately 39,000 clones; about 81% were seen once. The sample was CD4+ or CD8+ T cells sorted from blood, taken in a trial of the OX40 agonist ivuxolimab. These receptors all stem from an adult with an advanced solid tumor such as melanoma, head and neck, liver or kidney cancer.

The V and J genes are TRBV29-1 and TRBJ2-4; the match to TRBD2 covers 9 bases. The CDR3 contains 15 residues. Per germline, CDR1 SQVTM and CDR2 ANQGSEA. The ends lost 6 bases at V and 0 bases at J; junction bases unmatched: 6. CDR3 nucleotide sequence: TGCAGCGTGGCGGCTAGCGGGGAAGCCAAAAACATTCAGTACTTC. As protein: CSVAASGEAKNIQYF.

The CDR3 DNA sequence: TGTGCCAGCAGTTACGTCAGAACAGAAGCTTTCTTT. Amino acids: CASSYVRTEAFF. The J gene is TRBJ1-1, the V gene TRBV6-6; D unclear. There are 12 residues in the CDR3. Trimming left V 2 bases short and J 8 bases short, with 9 bases between. The germline V gene encodes CDR1 MNHNY and CDR2 SVGAGI (reference sequence).

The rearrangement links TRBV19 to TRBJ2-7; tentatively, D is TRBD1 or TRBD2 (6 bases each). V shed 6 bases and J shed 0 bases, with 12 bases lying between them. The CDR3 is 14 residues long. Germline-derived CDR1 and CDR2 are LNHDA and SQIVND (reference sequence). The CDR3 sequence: CASRRDTASYEQYF. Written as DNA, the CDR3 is TGTGCCAGTAGGCGGGACACCGCCTCCTACGAGCAGTACTTC.

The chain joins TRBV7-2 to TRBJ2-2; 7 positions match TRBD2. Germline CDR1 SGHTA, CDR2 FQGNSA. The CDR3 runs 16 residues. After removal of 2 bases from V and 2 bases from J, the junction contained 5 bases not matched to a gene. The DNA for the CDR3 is TGTGCCAGCAGCTTATGGGGCGGGGGAAACACCGGGGAGCTGTTTTTT. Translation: CASSLWGGGNTGELFF.

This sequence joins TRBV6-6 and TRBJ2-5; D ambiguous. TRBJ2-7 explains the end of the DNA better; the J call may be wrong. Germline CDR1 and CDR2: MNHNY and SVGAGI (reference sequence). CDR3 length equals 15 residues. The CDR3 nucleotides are TGTGCCAGCAGTTACACGCCGCAAAGCTCCTACGAGCAGTACTTC. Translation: CASSYTPQSSYEQYF.

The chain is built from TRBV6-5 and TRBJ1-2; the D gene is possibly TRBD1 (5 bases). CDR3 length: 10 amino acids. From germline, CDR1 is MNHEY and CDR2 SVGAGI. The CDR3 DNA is TGTGGGGGGGGAACCTATGGCTACACCTTC. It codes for CGGGTYGYTF.

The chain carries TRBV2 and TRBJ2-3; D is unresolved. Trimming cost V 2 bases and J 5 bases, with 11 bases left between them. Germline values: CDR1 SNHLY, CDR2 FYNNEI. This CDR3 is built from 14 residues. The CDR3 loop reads CASSEMIPGDTQYF. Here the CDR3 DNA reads TGTGCCAGCAGTGAAATGATACCCGGAGATACGCAGTATTTT. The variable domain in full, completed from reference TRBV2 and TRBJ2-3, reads EPEVTQTPSHQVTQMGQEVILRCVPISNHLYFYWYRQILGQKVEFLVSFYNNEISEKSEIFDDQFSVERPDGSNFTLKIRSTKLEDSAMYFCASSEMIPGDTQYFGPGTRLTVL.